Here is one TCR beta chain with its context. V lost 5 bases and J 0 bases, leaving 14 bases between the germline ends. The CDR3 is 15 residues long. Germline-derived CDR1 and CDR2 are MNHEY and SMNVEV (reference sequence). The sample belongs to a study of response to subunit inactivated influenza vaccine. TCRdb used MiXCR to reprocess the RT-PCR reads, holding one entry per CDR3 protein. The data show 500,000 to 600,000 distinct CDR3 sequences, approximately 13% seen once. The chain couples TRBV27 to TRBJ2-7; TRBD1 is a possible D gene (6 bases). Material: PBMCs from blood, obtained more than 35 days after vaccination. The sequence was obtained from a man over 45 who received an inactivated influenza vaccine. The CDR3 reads CASSPLTGTSYEQYF. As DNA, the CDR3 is TGTGCCAGCAGTCCTCTGACAGGAACCTCCTACGAGCAGTACTTC.